This TCR beta chain originates from a study of regulatory T cells in long-lasting Graves disease. Study results and limitations: Tissue studied was limited to peripheral blood, excluding thyroid tissue. There were preferences for TRBV28, TRBJ1-2 and TRBJ2-5 in persistent disease.

The germline V gene encodes CDR1 MNHEY and CDR2 SVGAGI. The V end lost 1 base, the J end lost 0 bases, and 9 bases lay between the germline ends. The CDR3 extends over 15 amino acids. Indicated time point: newly diagnosed GD, antithyroid drugs for less than 3 months. From PBMCs, RNA was extracted and then used to make the TCR library. This clonotype occurred many times. What it recognizes is unknown. For TCR beta, libraries came from iRepertoire HTBI primers and Arm-PCR of CDR3 regions. MiXCR, applied by TCRdb to the multiplex PCR reads, yields one record per CDR3 protein. This table has 300,000 to 450,000 distinct CDR3 sequences, around 16% appearing once.

The source material was peripheral blood mononuclear cells (PBMCs), sampled at new diagnosis, from a patient treated with antithyroid drugs. The chain recombines TRBV6-5 with TRBJ1-2; unclear D gene. The source is a female donor with Graves disease. CDR3 residues: CASSYLTGANYGYTF. CDR3 nucleotide sequence: TGTGCCAGCAGTTACTTGACGGGAGCTAACTATGGCTACACCTTC.